A single sample gave rise to the 20 T cell receptor beta chains below, sequenced in a study of identifying expanded T cells in peripheral blood. Profiling relied on immunoSEQ multiplex PCR, and the TCRdb table lists in-frame clones only, not all of them. The table lists some 100,000 clones, about 88% of them singletons. The specimen sequenced was blood. The receptors were sampled from a person aged 18-69 years in good health.

The rearrangement links TRBV6-6 to TRBJ1-1; D gene uncertain. Looked up from germline, CDR1 is MNHNY and CDR2 is SVGAGI (reference sequence). The CDR3 covers 11 residues. The V and J ends lost 8 bases and 7 bases respectively, with 11 bases between them. CDR3 sequence: CASGLQREAFF. CDR3 in DNA: TGTGCCAGCGGACTCCAGCGTGAAGCTTTCTTT.

The chain uses TRBV9 and TRBJ1-5; TRBD1 is a possible D gene (5 bases). V lost 0 bases and J 5 bases, leaving 9 bases between the germline ends. The CDR3 contains 14 residues. Germline CDR1 SGDLS, CDR2 YYNGEE. The CDR3 DNA is TGTGCCAGCAGCGTAGATGACAGCTATCAGCCCCAGCATTTT. This gives the protein CASSVDDSYQPQHF.

This chain joins TRBV7-6 and TRBJ2-1; maybe TRBD1 (7 bases). Per the germline V gene, CDR1 is SGHVS and CDR2 is FNYEAQ. Trimming took off 7 bases at V and 7 bases at J, with 17 bases between the two ends. CDR3 size: 14 residues. Here the CDR3 reads CASTPRGAKNEQFF. CDR3 nucleotides: TGTGCCAGCACCCCCAGGGGGGCTAAAAATGAGCAGTTCTTC. The full variable domain, its missing parts supplied by reference TRBV7-6 and TRBJ2-1, is GAGVSQSPRYKVTKRGQDVALRCDPISGHVSLYWYRQALGQGPEFLTYFNYEAQQDKSGLPNDRFSAERPEGSISTLTIQRTEQRDSAMYRCASTPRGAKNEQFFGPGTRLTVL.

V and J are TRBV9 and TRBJ2-3; 8 bases align to TRBD2. The CDR3 spans 16 residues. Germline values: CDR1 SGDLS, CDR2 YYNGEE. Trimming took 2 bases from V and 0 from J; bases not matched to a gene: 5. The CDR3 region is CASSVRTSSSTDTQYF. CDR3 in DNA: TGTGCCAGCAGCGTGAGGACTAGCTCTAGCACAGATACGCAGTATTTT.

The chain uses TRBV18 and TRBJ1-4; D not resolved. Trimming pared 4 bases from V and 0 bases from J, leaving 18 bases between. The CDR3 sequence is 18 residues long. Germline V gene lookup returns CDR1 KGHSH and CDR2 LQKENI. CDR3 loop: CASSLIQRPTATNEKLFF. In DNA form, the CDR3 reads TGTGCCAGCTCACTTATACAGAGACCTACGGCAACTAATGAAAAACTGTTTTTT. The variable domain in full, completed from reference TRBV18 and TRBJ1-4, reads NAGVMQNPRHLVRRRGQEARLRCSPMKGHSHVYWYRQLPEEGLKFMVYLQKENIIDESGMPKERFSAEFPKEGPSILRIQQVVRGDSAAYFCASSLIQRPTATNEKLFFGSGTQLSVL.

The gene calls are TRBV10-3 and TRBJ2-3, with unresolved D. V was cut by 0 bases and J by 0 bases, with 13 bases left in between. Looked up from germline, CDR1 is ENHRY and CDR2 is SYGVKD. This CDR3 is built from 17 residues. The CDR3 region is CAISESPGGPSTDTQYF. The DNA of the CDR3 is TGTGCCATCAGTGAGTCCCCGGGTGGACCTAGCACAGATACGCAGTATTTT.

V is TRBV15 and J is TRBJ2-7; no clear D gene. Germline loops: CDR1 LNHNV, CDR2 YYDKDF (reference sequence). The CDR3 length is 16 residues. The germline V and J ends were trimmed by 5 bases and 5 bases, with 22 bases remaining between them. The CDR3: CATSQAVPTRPNEQYF. CDR3 DNA: TGTGCCACCAGCCAAGCCGTACCGACTCGTCCTAACGAGCAGTACTTC.

The chain couples TRBV27 to TRBJ2-7, with D possibly TRBD1 on 5 matching bases. The CDR3 extends over 15 amino acids. V was clipped by 3 bases and J by 3 bases, with 15 bases between them. Per the germline V gene, CDR1 is MNHEY and CDR2 is SMNVEV (reference sequence). This CDR3 is CASSFIATGGYEQYF. CDR3 bases: TGTGCCAGCAGTTTTATCGCAACAGGCGGCTACGAGCAGTACTTC.

This clone was detected only once. The J gene is TRBJ2-7, the V gene TRBV21-1; the D call in the table, TRBD2, was not verified against the DNA. TRBV21-1 is recorded as a pseudogene. This CDR3 region has 14 residues. The CDR3 DNA is TGTGCCAGCAGCAAAGCCCGAGTCTCCTACGAGCAGTACTTC. Protein sequence: CASSKARVSYEQYF.

The chain recombines TRBV29-1 with TRBJ1-4, with D uncertain. V lost 4 bases, J lost 8 bases, and 17 bases lay in between. In germline, CDR1 is SQVTM, CDR2 ANQGSEA. The CDR3 has 14 amino acids. CDR3 residues: CSVANPVEAEKLFF. The DNA of the CDR3 is TGCAGCGTTGCGAACCCGGTTGAGGCGGAAAAACTGTTTTTT.

The chain recombines TRBV7-9 with TRBJ2-7, with 10 nucleotides matching TRBD1. V dropped 3 bases and J dropped 6; count of bases not matched to a gene: 5. Germline V CDR1 and CDR2: SEHNR, FQNEAQ (reference sequence). This CDR3 is 14 amino acids long. CDR3 residues: CASSFGTGEIEQYF. CDR3 nucleotides: TGTGCCAGCAGCTTTGGGACAGGGGAAATCGAGCAGTACTTC.

The chain recombines TRBV19 with TRBJ2-7; D is uncertain. The germline V gene encodes CDR1 LNHDA and CDR2 SQIVND (reference sequence). The CDR3 is 15 amino acids. V dropped 1 base and J dropped 1 base, with 11 bases sitting between them. This chain's CDR3 is CASSIGVDGSYEQYF. DNA of the CDR3: TGTGCCAGTAGTATAGGAGTGGACGGTTCCTACGAGCAGTACTTC.

The rearrangement joins TRBV2 to TRBJ2-5; D might be TRBD1 or TRBD2, each matching 5 bases. The end of the DNA fits TRBJ2-7 better, so the J call may be wrong. Per the germline V gene, CDR1 is SNHLY and CDR2 is FYNNEI. This CDR3 comprises 16 residues. CDR3 DNA: TGTGCCAGCAGTGAAGCGCTGGCAGGGAGTTTCAACGAGCAGTACTTC. Its protein is CASSEALAGSFNEQYF.

A single count supports this clone. This chain connects TRBV6-5 to TRBJ2-1; no definite D call. This CDR3 region has 15 residues. Germline CDR1 MNHEY, CDR2 SVGAGI. Trimming cost V 2 bases and J 1 base, with 9 bases left between them. DNA of the CDR3: TGTGCCAGCAGTTACAGTTCCGGGTCCTACAATGAGCAGTTCTTC. It specifies CASSYSSGSYNEQFF.

This clone occurred once. The J gene is TRBJ2-2, the V gene TRBV21-1; TRBD2, the table's D call, was not compared with the DNA. TRBV21-1 is termed a pseudogene. This CDR3 has 15 residues. The CDR3 is CASYLASAPPGELFF. CDR3 sequence (DNA): TGTGCCAGCTATTTGGCTAGCGCCCCCCCCGGGGAGCTGTTTTTT.

V gene TRBV7-6 combines with J gene TRBJ2-5; no firm D call. The CDR3 extends over 15 amino acids. V dropped 4 bases and J dropped 0 bases, with 12 bases sitting between them. Germline V CDR1 and CDR2: SGHVS, FNYEAQ. CDR3 protein: CASSSRPDHQETQYF. The CDR3 DNA follows: TGTGCCAGCAGCTCTCGACCGGATCACCAAGAGACCCAGTACTTC.

This chain connects TRBV5-3 to TRBJ2-2; D might be TRBD1 or TRBD2, each matching 5 bases. TRBV5-3 is filed as an ORF, its function uncertain. The CDR3 sequence is 15 residues long. V gave up 2 bases and J gave up 6 bases, with 14 bases separating them. The CDR3 DNA reads as TGTGCCAGAAGCTTAATTGTGCAGGGAGCCGGGGAGCTGTTTTTT. This gives the protein CARSLIVQGAGELFF.

V usage is TRBV28 and J usage is TRBJ2-7; a possible D gene is TRBD2 (5 bases). The ends were cut back, 7 bases at V and 4 bases at J, with 26 bases in the middle. From germline, CDR1 is MDHEN and CDR2 SYDVKM. This CDR3 has 17 residues. CDR3 loop: CASNGPGGGFMRYEQYF. DNA for the CDR3: TGTGCCAGCAACGGGCCTGGTGGCGGGTTTATGAGGTACGAGCAGTACTTC.

The rearrangement joins TRBV27 to TRBJ2-6; D is undetermined. The CDR3 length is 15 residues. Germline lookup yields CDR1 MNHEY and CDR2 SMNVEV (reference sequence). V was clipped by 0 bases and J by 2 bases, with 5 bases between them. CDR3 DNA: TGTGCCAGCAGTTTATCTGGGGCTGGGGCCAACGTCCTGACTTTC. Translation: CASSLSGAGANVLTF.

The rearrangement links TRBV5-1 to TRBJ2-2; either TRBD1 or TRBD2 may supply D (5 bases each). The V gene's germline CDR1 is SGHRS and CDR2 YFSETQ. The length of the CDR3 is 16 residues. V was pared by 7 bases and J by 2 bases, with 18 bases between. Here the CDR3 DNA reads TGCGCCAGCTCTATGTCGGGACGGCTAAACACCGGGGAGCTGTTTTTT. It encodes CASSMSGRLNTGELFF. The whole variable domain, filled in from reference TRBV5-1 and TRBJ2-2, reads KAGVTQTPRYLIKTRGQQVTLSCSPISGHRSVSWYQQTPGQGLQFLFEYFSETQRNKGNFPGRFSGRQFSNSRSEMNVSTLELGDSALYLCASSMSGRLNTGELFFGEGSRLTVL.